A selection of T cell receptor beta chains follows, all from one sample in a study of post-analysis software for immune sequencing data. TCRdb processed the PCR reads anew with MiXCR; each CDR3 protein has one entry. The sample shows over 700,000 distinct CDR3 sequences, roughly 29% of them seen only once. The specimen sequenced was blood. These receptors were obtained from a girl between 10 and 17 years old with multiple sclerosis. CDR3s include the opening cysteine and the closing phenylalanine or tryptophan. D genes are given only for firm matches. Some rows have no size entry. The others give once, few or many, or a class for an expanded clone.

v_gene	j_gene	d_gene	abundance	CDR3aa	CDR3nt
TRBV4-1	TRBJ2-3	NA	many	CASGDSSTDTQYF	TGCGCCAGCGGCGACTCGAGCACAGATACGCAGTATTTT
TRBV25-1	TRBJ1-1	NA	once	CASSANPNTEAFF	TGTGCCAGCAGTGCCAATCCGAACACTGAAGCTTTCTTT
TRBV27	TRBJ2-4	NA	NA	CASSRQNIQYF	TGTGCCAGCAGCCGTCAAAACATTCAGTACTTC
TRBV25-1	TRBJ2-7	TRBD1	NA	CASRRDRGAYEQYF	TGTGCCAGCAGGCGGGACAGGGGGGCCTACGAGCAGTACTTC
TRBV5-1	TRBJ2-3	NA	few	CASSHQSGTTSDTQYF	TGCGCCAGCAGCCACCAGAGCGGAACTACCTCAGATACGCAGTATTTT
TRBV20-1	TRBJ2-3	NA	NA	CSAGRAERDTQYF	TGCAGTGCCGGTCGGGCAGAGAGAGATACGCAGTATTTT
TRBV3-1	TRBJ2-1	TRBD2	few	CASSQAAGALNEQFF	TGTGCCAGCAGCCAAGCAGCGGGAGCCCTAAATGAGCAGTTCTTC
TRBV7-2	TRBJ2-1	TRBD1	NA	CASRRGQGGYEQFF	TGTGCCAGCAGACGGGGACAGGGAGGTTATGAGCAGTTCTTC
TRBV20-1	TRBJ1-5	NA	NA	CSARDPGSQNQPQHF	TGCAGTGCTAGAGATCCGGGCAGCCAGAATCAGCCCCAGCATTTT
TRBV20-1	TRBJ1-6	NA	few	CSAAPVRGSNSPLHF	TGCAGTGCTGCCCCCGTCCGGGGTTCAAATTCACCCCTCCACTTT
TRBV28	TRBJ2-3	NA	NA	CASSSASEAPGTQYF	TGTGCCAGCAGTTCGGCTAGCGAGGCCCCGGGTACGCAGTATTTT
TRBV5-1	TRBJ2-3	TRBD2	few	CASSLGFSSGEEDTQYF	TGCGCCAGCAGCTTGGGGTTTTCTAGCGGGGAGGAGGATACGCAGTATTTT
TRBV7-8	TRBJ2-7	NA	NA	CASSSRVRSEQYF	TGTGCCAGCAGCAGCAGGGTGAGGTCCGAGCAGTACTTC